Below, one T cell receptor beta chain is given with its context. Study processing details: The authors estimated nucleated cell counts from reference gene primer amplification. Sequencing used immunoSEQ multiplex PCR; TCRdb keeps in-frame clones, though not all of them. That table furnishes V, J and clone size, whereas the DNA furnished D and trimming. The repertoire has over 95,000 clones, over 80% of them found once; the top ten carry over 4%. These data belong to a study of blood T cell repertoires in COVID-19. The CDR3 is 12 amino acids. Deletions cut 6 bases from V and 10 bases from J, with 12 bases between. Germline values: CDR1 MNHEY, CDR2 SVGAGI.

Specimen: peripheral blood. The origin of this receptor is a woman aged 45 to 65 with acute or convalescent COVID-19. The V call is TRBV6-5, the J call TRBJ1-4; no clear D. CDR3: CASSVGEGKLFF. The CDR3 nucleotides read TGTGCCAGCAGCGTGGGTGAGGGAAAACTGTTTTTT.